What follows describes a single T cell receptor (beta chain). The antigen it binds to is not known. Within one base of it there is no much larger clone, and no base qualities were kept. Peripheral blood CD8+ and CD4+ T cells from healthy donors, Susac syndrome patients and multiple sclerosis patients were profiled using high-throughput TCR beta sequencing. Multiple sclerosis controls were treatment-naive patients with stable or active relapsing-remitting disease fulfilling revised McDonald criteria. Bulk CD8+ and CD4+ T cells were purified by magnetic negative isolation, while CD8+ TEMRA cells were enriched using FACS. Blood was drawn into EDTA tubes, processed within 24 hours, and PBMCs were isolated by density gradient centrifugation. PBMCs intended for TCR sequencing were cryopreserved in liquid nitrogen and were subsequently thawed in a 37 degrees C water bath. The sorted or isolated CD4+, CD8+ and CD8+ TEMRA cells reached a purity of at least 90%.

RNA was extracted with the RNeasy kit and roughly 0.5 to 1 ug was reverse transcribed using random hexamers. The immunoSEQ multiplex PCR assay, covering 54 Vbeta and 13 Jbeta segments, was used to amplify TCR beta CDR3 regions. PCR amplification bias was corrected by using a synthetic template baseline for primer optimization and computational correction. Under the source paper's analysis protocol: Reads were annotated to V, D and J genes according to IMGT and were analyzed with immunoSEQ Analyzer, with only productive sequences retained. Clonality was computed as one minus Shannon entropy normalized by log2 of the number of productive unique sequences. For each patient and control, public and private clones were evaluated among the 100 most prevalent clones. Clones were defined as Susac-specific if absent from the healthy and MS cohorts, from some 1,000 published viral clones and from other ImmuneACCESS disease sequences. The public reads were run again by TCRdb, first through fastp at Q25 and then through MiXCR, and only productive beta chains were kept. One record per CDR3 amino acid sequence lists the most common genes and DNA. These V and J calls rely on TCRdb rather than the paper's analysis. The sample table shows 330,000 or so distinct CDR3 sequences, and over 75% are seen once. Around 0.18% of the sample rests with the top ten.

Based on the germline V gene, the CDR1 and CDR2 sequences are ENHRY and SYGVKD. The CDR3, cysteine through phenylalanine, is 14 amino acids long. Of all the DNA, just the CDR3 is kept, 42 bases in frame from base 1. The V and J ends are trimmed by 2 bases and 4 bases, leaving 11 bases between them. The sample belongs to a study of CD8 T cells in Susac syndrome (dated by TCRdb to 2018 to 2020). Turning to the overall study: The study used repertoire sequencing to test whether antigen drove CD8+ T cell activation and differentiation in Susac syndrome. The study compared CD8+ T cell repertoire clonality among 11 to 12 healthy donors, approximately 14 Susac syndrome patients and roughly 15 multiple sclerosis patients. Paper-wide results and their limitations: The number of individuals in the TCR sequencing and HLA analysis was recognized as being relatively small.

The V and J segments used are TRBV10-3 and TRBJ1-1; perhaps TRBD1 is the D gene, with 5 bases matching. The receptor was isolated from a human donor with multiple sclerosis. The sample consisted of CD8+ T cells from PBMCs. The CDR3 reads CAISEGGGATEAFF. The nucleotide sequence is TGTGCCATCAGTGAGGGGGGTGGGGCCACTGAAGCTTTCTTT.